These 9 T cell receptor beta chains were sequenced from one sample in a study of T cells in Graves' hyperthyroidism and ophthalmopathy. Amplification yielded TCR beta CDR3 regions, with RNA transcripts as the source. The primer set for the first-round RT-PCR of the TCR CDR3 was HTBI. TCRdb re-called the multiplex PCR reads with MiXCR, one entry per CDR3 protein. The sample includes 400,000 or so distinct CDR3 sequences, 13% to 15% seen only once; the top ten take about 18%. The specimen was blood. These receptors all stem from a woman aged 25 to 45 with Graves' ophthalmopathy.

This clonotype showed up many times. This sequence joins TRBV2 and TRBJ1-1; D remains unclear. Germline V gives CDR1 SNHLY, CDR2 FYNNEI. The CDR3 is made up of 15 amino acids. Trimming pared 1 base from V and 3 bases from J, leaving 12 bases between. The CDR3 spells CASSEVTVVDTEAFF. For the CDR3, the DNA is TGTGCCAGCAGTGAAGTCACCGTTGTCGACACTGAAGCTTTCTTT.

Regarding this clonotype: A clone one base away is much larger, so this may be a read error. The chain is built from TRBV20-1 and TRBJ2-1; TRBD2 aligns across 10 bases. The germline CDR1 and CDR2 sequences are DFQATT and SNEGSKA (reference sequence). CDR3 size: 17 residues. CDR3 sequence: CSARDVVSSGRYKEQFF. CDR3 in DNA: TGCAGTGCTAGAGATGTTGTATCTAGCGGGAGATACAAGGAGCAGTTCTTC.

About this clonotype: The junction does not match germline at one end; this may be a read error. CDR3 amino acids: CASSFARGVGVNVLTF. CDR3 sequence (DNA): TGTGCCAGCAGCTTCGCCCGGGGGGTAGGGGTCAACGTCCTGACTTTC. The chain carries TRBV7-9 and TRBJ2-6; the match to TRBD2 covers 7 bases. CDR1 is SEHNR and CDR2 is FQNEAQ in the germline V gene (reference sequence). CDR3 size: 16 residues.

In its sample, this clonotype was seen many times. This chain links TRBV7-8 with TRBJ1-2, with no clear D. Trimming took 1 base from V and 7 from J, leaving 25 bases between them. The CDR3 contains 18 residues. Germline CDR1 is SGHVS and CDR2 is FQNEAQ. CDR3 sequence reads: CASSLDWGDPRAIRGYTF. The CDR3 DNA follows: TGTGCCAGCAGCTTAGATTGGGGAGACCCTCGGGCTATTCGTGGCTACACCTTC. Full variable domain (missing parts from reference TRBV7-8 and TRBJ1-2): GAGVSQSPRYKVAKRGQDVALRCDPISGHVSLFWYQQALGQGPEFLTYFQNEAQLDKSGLPSDRFFAERPEGSVSTLKIQRTQQEDSAVYLCASSLDWGDPRAIRGYTFGSGTRLTVV.

This clonotype showed up just a few times. The chain joins TRBV11-2 to TRBJ1-4; D gene ambiguous. Germline V gene data show CDR1 as SGHAT and CDR2 as FQNNGV. V was trimmed by 2 bases and J by 5 bases, leaving 12 bases between them. CDR3 length: 15 residues. CDR3 loop: CASSLIDTLNEKLFF. CDR3 DNA: TGTGCCAGCAGCTTAATCGATACCCTAAATGAAAAACTGTTTTTT. The complete variable domain, with remaining parts taken from reference TRBV11-2 and TRBJ1-4, reads EAGVAQSPRYKIIEKRQSVAFWCNPISGHATLYWYQQILGQGPKLLIQFQNNGVVDDSQLPKDRFSAERLKGVDSTLKIQPAKLEDSAVYLCASSLIDTLNEKLFFGSGTQLSVL.

At least ten counts were recorded for this clonotype. CDR3 region: CASSLETSGYLEQYF. Written as DNA, the CDR3 is TGTGCCAGCAGCTTAGAAACTAGCGGATACCTCGAGCAGTACTTC. This chain joins TRBV11-2 and TRBJ2-7; 8 nucleotides match TRBD2. J gave up 6 bases and V 0 bases, and 7 bases lay outside the gene matches. From germline, CDR1 is SGHAT and CDR2 FQNNGV. CDR3 length: 15 residues.

In this sample, this clonotype turned up many times. V is TRBV5-1 and J is TRBJ2-6; D uncertain. Between the trimmed V and J ends, which lost 3 bases and 2 bases, there was a span of 6 bases. Germline V gene lookup returns CDR1 SGHRS and CDR2 YFSETQ. This CDR3 region has 14 residues. The CDR3 nucleotides read TGCGCCAGCAGCTCAGCTACTGGGGCCAACGTCCTGACTTTC. This gives the protein CASSSATGANVLTF.

This clonotype was recorded many times. The J gene is TRBJ2-7, the V gene TRBV2; D is uncertain. The CDR3 consists of 12 residues. Trimming shortened V by 7 bases and J by 0 bases, and 7 bases separated the two germline ends. Germline V gene lookup returns CDR1 SNHLY and CDR2 FYNNEI. DNA of the CDR3: TGTGCCAGCACTGATGACTCCTACGAGCAGTACTTC. Its translation: CASTDDSYEQYF.

This clonotype occurred many times. The chain combines TRBV20-1 with TRBJ1-6; D is possibly TRBD1 (5 bases). There are 12 residues in the CDR3. Germline V gives CDR1 DFQATT, CDR2 SNEGSKA (reference sequence). V was pared by 1 base and J by 11 bases, with 9 bases between. CDR3 coding DNA: TGCAGTGCTAGAGTGGAAGGGGCACCCCTCCACTTT. Translation gives CSARVEGAPLHF.